The rows below give T cell receptor beta chains drawn from one sample of a study of blood T cell repertoires in COVID-19. Sequenced by immunoSEQ multiplex PCR; TCRdb stores in-frame clones only, minus some. The table shows about 20,000 clones, with around 91% occurring only once. Sequenced: peripheral blood. Source of these receptors: a human donor in a cohort sampled during active COVID-19. CDR3s include the opening cysteine and the closing phenylalanine or tryptophan.

V	J	CDR3
TRBV30	TRBJ2-4	CAWTHSGSAKNIQYF
TRBV10-3	TRBJ2-7	CAISESGGRVPLGEQYF
TRBV19	TRBJ1-5	CASSIKPENQPQHF
TRBV30	TRBJ1-2	CAWSEGRGPGYGYTF
TRBV29-1	TRBJ1-4	CSVKGQGAQKLFF
TRBV19	TRBJ2-3	CASSTRRTSGSVGGTDTQYF
TRBV6-2/TRBV6-3	TRBJ1-2	CASSYSTLQGMMHGYTF
TRBV7-6	TRBJ2-1	CASSPEAVGDSYNEQFF
TRBV7-2	TRBJ1-5	CASSARDRGRNQPQHF
TRBV5-1	TRBJ2-6	CASVAGPSGANVLTF
TRBV12-3/TRBV12-4	TRBJ2-3	CASSRTDTQYF
TRBV19	TRBJ2-1	CARLAGEGAYNEQFF
TRBV28	TRBJ1-1	CASSFRQGGGAFF
TRBV5-6	TRBJ1-4	CASSLVQGRSEKLFF
TRBV4-3	TRBJ2-7	CASSQGLADPYEQYF
TRBV7-9	TRBJ1-2	CASSLVAQGYGYTF
TRBV28	TRBJ2-1	CASSLPRGQGGEQFF
TRBV3-1/TRBV3-2	TRBJ2-3	CASSQGRGVTDTQYF
TRBV19	TRBJ2-4	CASSIDRGNIQYF
TRBV29-1	TRBJ1-5	CSVGERYSNQPQHF
TRBV28	TRBJ1-1	CASSYSDRGQAFF
TRBV19	TRBJ1-6	CASSIGQGGNSPLHF
TRBV5-1	TRBJ1-4	CASSSQGIGEKLFF
TRBV19	TRBJ2-5	CASSMALAGGKGETQYF
TRBV28	TRBJ1-3	CATFPQGSGNTIYF
TRBV7-2	TRBJ1-1	CATSHPRGTEAFF
TRBV4-3	TRBJ2-1	CASSQDWAQGQFF
TRBV11-2	TRBJ2-5	CASSPGRNRDRRETQYF
TRBV11-2	TRBJ1-1	CASSFLKATEAFF
TRBV5-1	TRBJ2-2	CASNASYTGELFF
TRBV6-5	TRBJ2-7	CASSSTGGYEQYF
TRBV2	TRBJ2-5	CASSDLAGGPSETQYF
TRBV6-2/TRBV6-3	TRBJ1-2	CASSYTGSGYGYTF